This TCR beta chain was sequenced in a study of technical replicates of blood from a handful of donors. Sequencing used immunoSEQ multiplex PCR; TCRdb keeps in-frame clones, though not all of them. The sample consists of around 74,000 clones, 65% to 90% of them appearing once. The CDR3 sequence is 13 residues long. Germline V CDR1 and CDR2: MGHRA, YSYEKL. V shed 0 bases and J shed 2 bases, with 5 bases lying between them. Sequencing was carried out using PBMCs. The chain employs TRBV4-1 and TRBJ2-7; the D is unclear. This receptor was obtained from a human donor in good health. Some clones in this sample may be carry-over from other donors' samples. CDR3 DNA sequence: TGCGCCAGCAGCCAAGAAACAGCCTACGAGCAGTACTTC. Amino acids: CASSQETAYEQYF.